A selection of T cell receptor beta chains follows, all from one sample in a study of blood T cell repertoires in COVID-19. Profiling relied on immunoSEQ multiplex PCR, and the TCRdb table lists in-frame clones only, not all of them. The sample lists roughly 80,000 clones, 65% to 85% occurring once. The sample taken for sequencing was peripheral blood. The receptors were sampled from a man between 60 and 75 years old with active or convalescent COVID-19. CDR3s include the opening cysteine and the closing phenylalanine or tryptophan. Fields, in order: D gene, J gene, V gene, clone size, CDR3 DNA, CDR3 protein. D genes are given only for firm matches. Not every row has a clone size; where given, it reads once, few, many or a size class.

D gene: TRBD1; J gene: TRBJ1-1; V gene: TRBV7-9; clone size: few; CDR3 DNA: TGTGCCAGCAGCTCCCGGACAGGCTTCAACACTGAAGCTTTCTTT; CDR3 protein: CASSSRTGFNTEAFF
D gene: TRBD2; J gene: TRBJ2-1; V gene: TRBV15; clone size: -; CDR3 DNA: TGTGCCACCAGCAGGGGGACTAGCGGGGGCTCGGGTGGGCAGTTCTTC; CDR3 protein: CATSRGTSGGSGGQFF
D gene: TRBD1; J gene: TRBJ1-6; V gene: TRBV30; clone size: -; CDR3 DNA: TGTGCCTGGAGTGTGACAGGGGTTTATAATTCACCCCTCCACTTT; CDR3 protein: CAWSVTGVYNSPLHF
D gene: -; J gene: TRBJ1-2; V gene: TRBV7-3; clone size: once; CDR3 DNA: TGTGCCAGCAGCTTAACTGGCACCCGGGGTGGCTACACCTTC; CDR3 protein: CASSLTGTRGGYTF
D gene: -; J gene: TRBJ1-3; V gene: TRBV19; clone size: -; CDR3 DNA: TGTGCCAGTAGTATCGCTTCGGACACCATATATTTT; CDR3 protein: CASSIASDTIYF
D gene: -; J gene: TRBJ2-7; V gene: TRBV14; clone size: few; CDR3 DNA: TGTGCCAGCAGCCAAGTTTCCGGACTTAGCTCCTACGAGCAGTACTTC; CDR3 protein: CASSQVSGLSSYEQYF
D gene: TRBD1; J gene: TRBJ1-1; V gene: TRBV14; clone size: -; CDR3 DNA: TGTGCCAGCAGCTATGGGACAGGGGAAGCTTTCTTT; CDR3 protein: CASSYGTGEAFF
D gene: TRBD1; J gene: TRBJ1-6; V gene: TRBV6-2/TRBV6-3; clone size: -; CDR3 DNA: TGTGCCAGCAGTTACGGTCAGGGGGCTAGTTCACCCCTCCACTTT; CDR3 protein: CASSYGQGASSPLHF
D gene: -; J gene: TRBJ2-7; V gene: TRBV12-3/TRBV12-4; clone size: -; CDR3 DNA: TGTGCCAGCAGTTTCGGCGCAGGGTACGAGCAGTACTTC; CDR3 protein: CASSFGAGYEQYF
D gene: -; J gene: TRBJ2-7; V gene: TRBV7-2; clone size: -; CDR3 DNA: TGTGCCAGCAGCTTAGCGCGTGGGGGGTCAAGAGAGCAGTACTTC; CDR3 protein: CASSLARGGSREQYF
D gene: -; J gene: TRBJ1-2; V gene: TRBV29-1; clone size: -; CDR3 DNA: TGCAGCGTTAGAGGGTCAGATGGCTACACCTTC; CDR3 protein: CSVRGSDGYTF
D gene: -; J gene: TRBJ2-3; V gene: TRBV18; clone size: -; CDR3 DNA: TGTGCCAGCTCACTTCCGACAGATACGCAGTATTTT; CDR3 protein: CASSLPTDTQYF
D gene: -; J gene: TRBJ2-3; V gene: TRBV7-2; clone size: -; CDR3 DNA: TGTGCCAGCAGCTTTGTGGGCAGGCTAGATACGCAGTATTTT; CDR3 protein: CASSFVGRLDTQYF